This T cell receptor beta chain was profiled in a study of tumor-infiltrating lymphocytes in primary liver carcinoma. TCR beta cDNA was made from 500 ng total RNA with a constant-region primer. Three rounds of nested multiplex PCR with slightly modified ARM-PCR produced TCR beta libraries. Amplification in the first two PCR rounds was performed using TRBV1-TRBV30 forward primers and a C-beta reverse primer for approximately 10 cycles each. Each CDR3 protein is one row after TCRdb ran MiXCR on the multiplex PCR reads. The table has 330,000 or so distinct CDR3 sequences, less than 65% seen once. Study-level findings and limits: The study found a significantly higher top-250-clone fraction in tumors than in blood (p = 0.039).

The CDR3 length is 13 residues. Per germline, CDR1 SGHAT and CDR2 FQNNGV. Germline DNA was also extracted, with blood RNA taken from unsorted whole blood. The authors collected four milliliters of peripheral blood before surgery. Turning to this clonotype: What it recognizes is unknown. At one boundary the junction diverges from the germline segment, which might be a read error.

What was sequenced was peripheral blood. The V and J genes are TRBV11-2 and TRBJ2-1; either TRBD1 or TRBD2 may fit D (5 bases each). The sequence was collected from a man aged 40-50 years with primary liver carcinoma and hepatitis B virus infection. CDR3 sequence: CTSSPGRGNEQFF. The CDR3 DNA reads TGTACCAGCAGCCCAGGTCGGGGCAATGAGCAATTCTTC.